The rows below give T cell receptor beta chains drawn from one sample of a study of technical replicates of blood from a few donors. The assay was immunoSEQ multiplex PCR, and TCRdb's table has in-frame clones only and misses some. This table has 70,000 to 85,000 clones, 97% appearing once. The sample consisted of T cells isolated from PBMCs. The source is a human donor in good health. Both conserved end residues are part of each CDR3. A D gene is named only where the DNA matches it firmly. The listing skips clone size in some rows; elsewhere it reads once, few, many or a size class.

DNA	CDR3	D	V	J	size
TGCGCCAGCAGCTTGGGGGGGACATCCTCTTTCTATGGCTACACCTTC	CASSLGGTSSFYGYTF	.	TRBV5-1	TRBJ1-2	.
TGCGCCAGCTCTACGGGGGGGCGTGACGAGACCCAGTACTTC	CASSTGGRDETQYF	TRBD2	TRBV5-1	TRBJ2-5	.
TGCGCCAGCAGCTTTGTACTAGCGGGGTTAGAGACCCAGTACTTC	CASSFVLAGLETQYF	TRBD2	TRBV5-1	TRBJ2-5	.
TGTGCCAGTCGGAACAGCGACGGGGTGGACACTGAAGCTTTCTTT	CASRNSDGVDTEAFF	.	TRBV19	TRBJ1-1	.
TGTGCCAGCAGCTTAACTGTGGGACTAGCGGGTTACAATGAGCAGTTCTTC	CASSLTVGLAGYNEQFF	TRBD2	TRBV7-2	TRBJ2-1	.
TGTGCCAGCAGTACAGTCTTCAATCAGCCCCAGCATTTT	CASSTVFNQPQHF	.	TRBV27	TRBJ1-5	.
TGTGCCAGCAGCCCCCCGACAGGGGAGGGCACTGAAGCTTTCTTT	CASSPPTGEGTEAFF	TRBD1	TRBV5-4	TRBJ1-1	.
TGCGCCAGCAGCTTGGTGGAGTCGAACACTGAAGCTTTCTTT	CASSLVESNTEAFF	.	TRBV5-1	TRBJ1-1	few
TGTGCCAGCAACCAGGGAAGGGTCGACAATGAGCAGTTCTTC	CASNQGRVDNEQFF	.	TRBV9	TRBJ2-1	.
TGTGCCAGCAGCCTGGGCACAGGCTCCTACAATGAGCAGTTCTTC	CASSLGTGSYNEQFF	.	TRBV5-4	TRBJ2-1	.
TGTGCCAGCCCCCCGGCTCTTGGGACAGACAATACCCTTACCAGCAATCAGCCCCAGCATTTT	CASPPALGTDNTLTSNQPQHF	TRBD1	TRBV28	TRBJ1-5	.
TGTGCCAGCGAAGGGTCAGGGGGCACTGAAGCTTTCTTT	CASEGSGGTEAFF	TRBD1	TRBV10-3	TRBJ1-1	few
TGTGCCAGCAGGGCACCGACTAGTGAAGCTTTCTTT	CASRAPTSEAFF	.	TRBV27	TRBJ1-1	.
TGCAGCGTTTCCAGGACTAGCGGGAGGGCCGCCAAAAACATTCAGTACTTC	CSVSRTSGRAAKNIQYF	TRBD2	TRBV29-1	TRBJ2-4	.
TGTGCCAGCAGCCAACAGGGGATGCTAGCCAAAAACATTCAGTACTTC	CASSQQGMLAKNIQYF	TRBD1	TRBV13	TRBJ2-4	.
TGTGCCAGCAGGTATCAGGGGGCGCACACCGAGCAGTACTTC	CASRYQGAHTEQYF	TRBD1	TRBV6-5	TRBJ2-7	few
TGTGCCAGCAGTTTACGGCCTGGGACAGGGGGCGGGTGGGTTCAGCCCCAGCATTTT	CASSLRPGTGGGWVQPQHF	TRBD1	TRBV28	TRBJ1-5	once
TGCGCCAGCAGCTTGGCTACGGGGGTGTACAATGAGCAGTTCTTC	CASSLATGVYNEQFF	.	TRBV5-1	TRBJ2-1	once
TGTGCCAGCAGTTACTCGGGAGTAGAGCAGTACTTC	CASSYSGVEQYF	.	TRBV6-5	TRBJ2-7	.
TGTGCCAGCAGGCGGGGAAGCTCCTACGAGCAGTACTTC	CASRRGSSYEQYF	.	TRBV2	TRBJ2-7	.
TGTGCCAGCAGCTTATTTGCAGCGGGAGAGCGAGATACGCAGTATTTT	CASSLFAAGERDTQYF	TRBD2	TRBV7-8	TRBJ2-3	.
TGTGCCAGCAGTTGGACAGAATATAGCAATCAGCCCCAGCATTTT	CASSWTEYSNQPQHF	.	TRBV27	TRBJ1-5	.
TGCAGTGCTAGACGGCGGGGCTACACCTTC	CSARRRGYTF	.	TRBV20-1	TRBJ1-2	.
TGTGCCAGTGGATGGACAGGGGGGAACACTGAAGCTTTCTTT	CASGWTGGNTEAFF	TRBD1	TRBV6-5	TRBJ1-1	.
TGTGCCAGCAGTAGCGGGGTACAAGTTACGCAGTATTTT	CASSSGVQVTQYF	TRBD2	TRBV2	TRBJ2-3	.
TGTGCCAGTAGTATGAATGTATACAGGGCAGACCCTGAAGCTTTCTTT	CASSMNVYRADPEAFF	.	TRBV19	TRBJ1-1	.
TGTGCCAGTAGACCGACAGGGACCGATACGCAGTATTTT	CASRPTGTDTQYF	TRBD1	TRBV7-9	TRBJ2-3	.
TGTGCCAGCAGCAGGGGGACAGCCCTCCGCTTCATGAACACTGAAGCTTTCTTT	CASSRGTALRFMNTEAFF	TRBD1	TRBV14	TRBJ1-1	.
TGCAGCGCGGACCTACAGGGGGAGAACTATGGCTACACCTTC	CSADLQGENYGYTF	TRBD1	TRBV29-1	TRBJ1-2	.
TGCGCCAGCAGCCAGGGGACTAGCGGGAGGAAAAATGAGCAGTTCTTC	CASSQGTSGRKNEQFF	TRBD2	TRBV4-1	TRBJ2-1	.
TGTGCCTGGGGATCGGGGTCCGGGGAGCTGTTTTTT	CAWGSGSGELFF	.	TRBV30	TRBJ2-2	.
TGTGCCTGGAGCTTTCTTCCCCTCTTCAGGGGGCGTGAAACTGAAGCTTTCTTT	CAWSFLPLFRGRETEAFF	TRBD1	TRBV30	TRBJ1-1	.
TGTGCCAGCAGTACCTCGAGGGCGGGGTCCAATGAAAAACTGTTTTTT	CASSTSRAGSNEKLFF	.	TRBV6-6	TRBJ1-4	.
TGTGCCAGCAGCTTGGGTGGTCTGAGCTCCTACGAGCAGTACTTC	CASSLGGLSSYEQYF	.	TRBV5-4	TRBJ2-7	.
TGTGCCAGTAATCCCGGGACAGGTCGTGAAAAACTGTTTTTT	CASNPGTGREKLFF	TRBD1	TRBV25-1	TRBJ1-4	once
TGTGCCAGCAGCTCCTGGACAGAGAGCCTAGTTGCTGGGGCCAACGTCCTGACTTTC	CASSSWTESLVAGANVLTF	.	TRBV11-3	TRBJ2-6	.
TGCGCCAGCAGCTTGAATATAGGGTGGGAGGGTTCCTACGAGCAGTACTTC	CASSLNIGWEGSYEQYF	TRBD2	TRBV5-1	TRBJ2-7	.
TGCGCCAGCAGTGTCGGGACAACTCAGACCCAGCATTTT	CASSVGTTQTQHF	.	TRBV10-2	TRBJ1-5	.
TGTGCCAGCAGCTTTTTAGCCTTCTCCTACAATGAGCAGTTCTTC	CASSFLAFSYNEQFF	.	TRBV7-9	TRBJ2-1	once
TGTGCCAGCAGTGAGACAGGGGGTGGCAATCAGCCCCAGCATTTT	CASSETGGGNQPQHF	TRBD1	TRBV6-4	TRBJ1-5	.
TGTGCCAGCTCTACAGGGGGGTTAGGCAATCAGCCCCAGCATTTT	CASSTGGLGNQPQHF	TRBD1	TRBV18	TRBJ1-5	once
TGTGCCAGCAGTGCCCAAGCGGGATTCTCCTACAATGAGCAGTTCTTC	CASSAQAGFSYNEQFF	TRBD2	TRBV6-4	TRBJ2-1	.
TGCGCCAGCAGCCTTGGACTAGCGGCGAACACCGGGGAGCTGTTTTTT	CASSLGLAANTGELFF	TRBD2	TRBV4-1	TRBJ2-2	.
TGTGCCAGCAGCTCGGCCCGATTGACATTCACCCAAGAGACCCAGTACTTC	CASSSARLTFTQETQYF	.	TRBV7-8	TRBJ2-5	.
TGTGCAAGTCGTTGCAGGGAGGGGACTGAAGCTTTCTTT	CASRCREGTEAFF	.	TRBV12-2	TRBJ1-1	.